This record looks at one T cell receptor (beta chain) sequence and its context. Antigen: not known. The sample belongs to a study of shared clonotypes between healthy human individuals. Study overall: Researchers drew samples from a couple of women and a few men aged 18 to 49.

Replicate sorted-subset PCRs were loaded with around 200 ng DNA, about 28,000 T cell genomes. The repertoire was sequenced with immunoSEQ multiplex PCR; TCRdb's copy has only in-frame clones and lacks some. The sample holds about a million clones, about 77% seen once. Regarding the study as a whole: Naive CD4 clonotype sharing across a few donors was around 5%.

Germline V gives CDR1 SGHKS, CDR2 YYEKEE (reference sequence). Trimming removed 4 bases at V and 0 bases at J, with 8 bases between. CDR3 length: 13 residues. Donors were Caucasian adults residing in Nashville, Tennessee, USA. The TCR was taken from a man younger than 35 in good health. The material sequenced was memory CD4+ T cells sorted from blood. Stated subset: CD45RA-negative fraction. The rearrangement links TRBV5-5 to TRBJ2-7, with D unresolved. As DNA, the CDR3 is TGTGCCAGCAGCCAGACGGACTCCTACGAGCAGTACTTC. Residues: CASSQTDSYEQYF.